The clone carrying this T cell receptor (beta chain) has at least ten counts. The V end lost 4 bases, the J end lost 2 bases, and 6 bases lay between the germline ends. This CDR3 contains 14 residues. The germline V gene has CDR1 MDHEN and CDR2 SYDVKM. TCRdb re-called the RT-PCR reads with MiXCR, one entry per CDR3 protein. The sample contains 550,000 to 600,000 distinct CDR3 sequences, 12% of which appear only once. This entry comes from a study of response to subunit inactivated influenza vaccine. Sample: PBMCs from blood, taken on the day of vaccination. This receptor was obtained from a man over 45 who received an inactivated influenza vaccine. This rearrangement joins TRBV28 to TRBJ2-6, with a weak D call TRBD1 (6 bases). CDR3 sequence reads: CASSSGAGANVLTF. As DNA, the CDR3 is TGTGCCAGCAGTTCAGGGGCTGGGGCCAACGTCCTGACTTTC.